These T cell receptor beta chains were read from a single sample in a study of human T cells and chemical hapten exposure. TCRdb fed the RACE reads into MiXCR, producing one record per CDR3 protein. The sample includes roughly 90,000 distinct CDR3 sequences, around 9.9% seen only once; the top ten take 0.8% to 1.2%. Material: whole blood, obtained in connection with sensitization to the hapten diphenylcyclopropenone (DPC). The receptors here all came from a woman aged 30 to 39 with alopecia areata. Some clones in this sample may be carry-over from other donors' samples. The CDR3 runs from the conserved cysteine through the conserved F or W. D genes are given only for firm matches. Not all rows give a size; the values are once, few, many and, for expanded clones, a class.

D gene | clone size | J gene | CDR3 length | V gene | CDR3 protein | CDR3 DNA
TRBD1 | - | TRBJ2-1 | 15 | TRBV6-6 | CASSYPGQGVNEQFF | TGTGCCAGCAGCTATCCGGGACAGGGCGTCAATGAGCAGTTCTTC
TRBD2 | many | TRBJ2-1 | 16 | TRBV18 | CASSPTGTSSYNEQFF | TGTGCCAGCTCACCTACCGGGACTAGCTCCTACAATGAGCAGTTCTTC
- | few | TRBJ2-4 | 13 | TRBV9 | CASSRAELNIQYF | TGTGCCAGCAGCAGAGCAGAATTAAACATTCAGTACTTC
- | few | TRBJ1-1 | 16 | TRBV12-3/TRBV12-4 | CASSLSGGLPNTEAFF | TGTGCCAGCAGTTTGAGCGGGGGGCTGCCGAACACTGAAGCTTTCTTT
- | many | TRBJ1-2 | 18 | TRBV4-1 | CASSQDQGTFLASYGYTF | TGCGCCAGCAGCCAAGATCAGGGGACCTTCCTAGCATCCTATGGCTACACCTTC
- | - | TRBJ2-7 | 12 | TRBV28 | CASSTRIYEQYF | TGTGCCAGCAGCACAAGAATCTACGAGCAGTACTTC
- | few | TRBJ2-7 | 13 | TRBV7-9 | CASSLAVRYEQYF | TGTGCCAGCAGCTTAGCAGTCCGCTACGAGCAGTACTTC
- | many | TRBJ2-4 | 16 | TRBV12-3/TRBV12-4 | CASSSPGAQYQNIQYF | TGTGCCAGCAGTTCCCCCGGAGCGCAGTACCAAAACATTCAGTACTTC
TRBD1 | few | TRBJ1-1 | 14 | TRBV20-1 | CSARTRTGNTEAFF | TGCAGTGCACGGACAAGGACAGGGAACACTGAAGCTTTCTTT
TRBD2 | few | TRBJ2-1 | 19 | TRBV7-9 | CASRRRAGGIISSYNEQFF | TGTGCCAGCAGGAGACGGGCGGGAGGCATCATCAGCTCCTACAATGAGCAGTTCTTC
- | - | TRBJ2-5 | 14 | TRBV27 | CASSNLGGGETQYF | TGTGCCAGCAGTAACTTGGGAGGGGGAGAGACCCAGTACTTC
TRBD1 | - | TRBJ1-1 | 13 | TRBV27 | CASRRQGNTEAFF | TGTGCCAGCAGACGACAGGGGAACACTGAAGCTTTCTTT
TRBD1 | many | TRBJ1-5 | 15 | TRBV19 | CASSMDRDLDQPQHF | TGTGCCAGTAGTATGGACAGGGATCTTGATCAGCCCCAGCATTTT
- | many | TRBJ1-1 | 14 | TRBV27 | CATYKSWGQGEAFF | TGTGCCACCTATAAATCCTGGGGGCAGGGTGAAGCTTTCTTT
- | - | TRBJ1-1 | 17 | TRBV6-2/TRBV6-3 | CASSYSPRKDRHTEAFF | TGTGCCAGCAGTTACAGTCCCCGTAAGGACAGACACACTGAAGCTTTCTTT
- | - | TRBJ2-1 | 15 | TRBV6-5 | CASSYDYSSYNEQFF | TGTGCCAGCAGCTACGACTACAGCTCCTACAATGAGCAGTTCTTC
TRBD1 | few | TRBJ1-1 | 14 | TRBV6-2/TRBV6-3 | CASSLTGRSTEAFF | TGTGCCAGCAGTTTGACAGGGAGGAGCACTGAAGCTTTCTTT
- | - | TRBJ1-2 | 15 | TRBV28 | CAGSYEDRSVYGYTF | TGTGCCGGCAGTTATGAGGACCGCTCTGTCTATGGCTACACCTTC
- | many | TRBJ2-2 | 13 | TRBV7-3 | CASSSGRIGELFF | TGTGCCAGCAGCTCCGGACGGATCGGGGAGCTGTTTTTT
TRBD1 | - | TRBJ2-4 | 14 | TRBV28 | CASSSGTGGDIQYF | TGTGCCAGCAGTTCCGGGACAGGGGGGGACATTCAGTACTTC
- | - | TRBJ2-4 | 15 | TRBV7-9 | CASSLASVAKNIQYF | TGTGCCAGCAGCTTAGCATCCGTAGCCAAAAACATTCAGTACTTC
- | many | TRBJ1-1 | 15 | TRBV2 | CASSELGARDTEAFF | TGTGCCAGCAGTGAGTTGGGGGCGAGGGACACTGAAGCTTTCTTT
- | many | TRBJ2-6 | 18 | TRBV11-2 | CASSFRSATLSGANVLTF | TGTGCCAGCAGCTTTAGGTCAGCTACCCTCTCTGGGGCCAACGTCCTGACTTTC
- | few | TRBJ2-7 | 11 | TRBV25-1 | CASSDYYEQYF | TGTGCCAGCAGTGATTACTACGAGCAGTACTTC
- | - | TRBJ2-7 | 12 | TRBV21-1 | CASYRGDYEQYF | TGTGCCAGTTACAGGGGGGATTACGAGCAGTACTTC
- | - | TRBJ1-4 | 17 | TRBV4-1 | CASSQAAGSRTNEKLFF | TGCGCCAGCAGCCAAGCTGCAGGGAGTAGGACTAATGAAAAACTGTTTTTT
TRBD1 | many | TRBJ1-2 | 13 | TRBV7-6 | CASSRDRNYGYTF | TGTGCCAGCAGCAGGGACAGAAACTATGGCTACACCTTC
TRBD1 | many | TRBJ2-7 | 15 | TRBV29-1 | CSVVTGGRSNYEQYF | TGCAGCGTGGTGACAGGGGGCCGGAGCAACTACGAGCAGTACTTC
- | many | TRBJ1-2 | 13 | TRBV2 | CASSELPGSGYTF | TGTGCCAGCAGTGAACTGCCAGGGAGTGGCTACACCTTC
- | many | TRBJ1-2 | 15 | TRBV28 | CASSLLARWNYGYTF | TGTGCCAGCAGTTTATTGGCCAGATGGAACTATGGCTACACCTTC
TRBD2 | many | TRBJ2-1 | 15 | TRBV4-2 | CASSQASGNYNEQFF | TGTGCCAGCAGCCAAGCTAGCGGGAACTACAATGAGCAGTTCTTC
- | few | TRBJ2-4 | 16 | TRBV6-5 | CASSYDTALAKNIQYF | TGTGCCAGCAGTTACGATACCGCTCTAGCCAAAAACATTCAGTACTTC
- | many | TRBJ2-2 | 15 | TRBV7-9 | CASNTGPGVPGELFF | TGTGCCAGCAATACCGGGCCAGGGGTCCCCGGGGAGCTGTTTTTT
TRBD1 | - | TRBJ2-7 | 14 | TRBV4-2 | CASSLSRDSYEQYF | TGTGCCAGCAGCCTTTCCAGGGACAGCTACGAGCAGTACTTC
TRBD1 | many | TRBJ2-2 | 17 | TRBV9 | CASSDIPGTGGGGELFF | TGTGCCAGCAGCGATATCCCCGGGACAGGGGGCGGCGGGGAGCTGTTTTTT
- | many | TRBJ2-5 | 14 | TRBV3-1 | CASSQSEGAKTQYF | TGTGCCAGCAGCCAATCGGAGGGGGCAAAGACCCAGTACTTC
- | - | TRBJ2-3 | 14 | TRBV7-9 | CASSKDLGTDTQYF | TGTGCCAGCAGCAAGGACCTTGGCACAGATACGCAGTATTTT
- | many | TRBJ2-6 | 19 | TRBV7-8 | CASSYKPTMDYSGANVLTF | TGTGCCAGCAGCTATAAACCGACTATGGACTACTCTGGGGCCAACGTCCTGACTTTC
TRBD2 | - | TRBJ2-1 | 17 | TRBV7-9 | CASSPGTSGRNYNEQFF | TGTGCCAGCAGCCCGGGGACTAGCGGGAGGAACTACAATGAGCAGTTCTTC
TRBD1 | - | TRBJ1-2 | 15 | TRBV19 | CASRHTDRESYGYTF | TGTGCCAGTAGACATACCGACAGGGAATCTTATGGCTACACCTTC
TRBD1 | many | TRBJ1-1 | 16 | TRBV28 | CASSFTRRDRGSEAFF | TGTGCCAGCAGTTTTACGAGGCGGGACAGGGGATCTGAAGCTTTCTTT
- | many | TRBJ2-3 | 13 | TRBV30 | CAWSPQPPGTQYF | TGTGCCTGGAGCCCCCAACCCCCCGGTACGCAGTATTTT
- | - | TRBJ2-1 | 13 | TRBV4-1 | CASSLPGGNEQFF | TGCGCCAGCAGCCTCCCTGGGGGCAATGAGCAGTTCTTC
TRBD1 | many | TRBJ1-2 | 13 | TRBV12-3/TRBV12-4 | CASSPRTGVGYTF | TGTGCCAGCAGTCCACGGACAGGGGTTGGCTACACCTTC
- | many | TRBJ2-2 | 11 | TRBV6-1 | CASSEVWELFF | TGTGCCAGCAGTGAAGTCTGGGAGCTGTTTTTT
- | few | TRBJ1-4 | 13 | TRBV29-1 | CSAYTGFGEKLFF | TGCAGCGCGTACACGGGTTTCGGTGAAAAACTGTTTTTT
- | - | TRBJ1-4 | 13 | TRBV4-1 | CASSQWEGEKLFF | TGCGCCAGCAGCCAGTGGGAGGGGGAAAAACTGTTTTTT
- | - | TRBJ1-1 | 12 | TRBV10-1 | CAGSDHTGRAFF | TGCGCCGGCAGTGACCACACAGGGAGGGCTTTCTTT
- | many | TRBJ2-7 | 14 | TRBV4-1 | CASSQDLPVDEQYF | TGCGCCAGCAGCCAAGATCTCCCGGTAGACGAGCAGTACTTC
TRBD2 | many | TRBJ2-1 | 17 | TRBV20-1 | CSARDGTSGSFYNEQFF | TGCAGTGCTAGAGATGGAACTAGCGGGAGCTTCTACAATGAGCAGTTCTTC
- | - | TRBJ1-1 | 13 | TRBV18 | CASSPGENTEAFF | TGTGCCAGCTCACCGGGAGAGAACACTGAAGCTTTCTTT
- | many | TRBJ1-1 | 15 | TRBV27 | CASSLFGVSSTEAFF | TGTGCCAGCAGTTTATTCGGGGTTAGTAGCACTGAAGCTTTCTTT
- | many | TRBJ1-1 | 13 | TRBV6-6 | CASSYTGSTEAFF | TGTGCCAGCAGTTACACAGGGAGCACTGAAGCTTTCTTT
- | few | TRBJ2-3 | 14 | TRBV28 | CASSLGAVTDTQYF | TGTGCCAGCAGTTTAGGGGCAGTCACAGATACGCAGTATTTT